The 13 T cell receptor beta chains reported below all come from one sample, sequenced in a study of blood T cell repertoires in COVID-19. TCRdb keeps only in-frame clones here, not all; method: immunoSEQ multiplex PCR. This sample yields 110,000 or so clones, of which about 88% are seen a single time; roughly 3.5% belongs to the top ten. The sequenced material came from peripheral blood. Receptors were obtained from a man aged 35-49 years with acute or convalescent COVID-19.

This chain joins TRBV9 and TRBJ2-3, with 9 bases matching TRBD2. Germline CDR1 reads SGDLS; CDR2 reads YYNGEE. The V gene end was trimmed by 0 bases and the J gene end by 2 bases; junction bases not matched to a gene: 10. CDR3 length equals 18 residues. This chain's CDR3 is CASSVGVAGDLLTDTQYF. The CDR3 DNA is TGTGCCAGCAGCGTAGGGGTAGCGGGGGACCTCCTCACAGATACGCAGTATTTT.

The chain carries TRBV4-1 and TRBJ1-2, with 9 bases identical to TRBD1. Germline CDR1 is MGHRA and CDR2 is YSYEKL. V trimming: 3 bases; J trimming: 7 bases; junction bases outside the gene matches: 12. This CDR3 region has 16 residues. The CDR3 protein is CASSQIPGQGVGGYTF. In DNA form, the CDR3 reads TGCGCCAGCAGCCAGATACCGGGACAGGGCGTCGGTGGCTACACCTTC.

DNA for the CDR3: TGTGCCACCAGGGGGACAGAGGGTGGATATGGCTACACCTTC. Its translation is CATRGTEGGYGYTF. The V and J genes are TRBV24-1 and TRBJ1-2, with 7 bases aligning to TRBD1. CDR3 size: 14 residues. Germline V gene data show CDR1 as KGHDR and CDR2 as SFDVKD. The junction had 9 bases not matched to a gene; V was cut back by 7 bases and J by 5 bases.

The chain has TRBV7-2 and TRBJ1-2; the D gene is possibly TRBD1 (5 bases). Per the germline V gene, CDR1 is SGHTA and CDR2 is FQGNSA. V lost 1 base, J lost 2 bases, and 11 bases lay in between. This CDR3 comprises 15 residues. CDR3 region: CASSLESGFNYGYTF. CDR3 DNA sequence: TGTGCCAGCAGCTTAGAATCAGGGTTCAACTATGGCTACACCTTC.

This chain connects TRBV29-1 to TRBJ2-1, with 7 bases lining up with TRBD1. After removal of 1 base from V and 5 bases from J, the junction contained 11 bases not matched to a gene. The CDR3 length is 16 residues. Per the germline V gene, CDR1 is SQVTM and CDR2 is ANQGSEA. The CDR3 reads CSVEGKQGTPNNEQFF. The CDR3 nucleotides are TGCAGCGTTGAAGGGAAACAGGGGACCCCTAACAATGAGCAGTTCTTC.

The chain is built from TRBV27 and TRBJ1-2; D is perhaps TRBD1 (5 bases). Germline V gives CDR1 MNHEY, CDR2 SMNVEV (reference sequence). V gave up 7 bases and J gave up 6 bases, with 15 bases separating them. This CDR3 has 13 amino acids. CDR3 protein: CASTTGGVDGYTF. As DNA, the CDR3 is TGTGCCAGCACCACGGGGGGGGTGGATGGCTACACCTTC.

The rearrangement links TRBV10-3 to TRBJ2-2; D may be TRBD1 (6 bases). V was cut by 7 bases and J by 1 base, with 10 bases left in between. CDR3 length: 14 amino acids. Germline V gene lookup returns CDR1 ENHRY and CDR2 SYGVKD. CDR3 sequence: CAITETGNTGELFF. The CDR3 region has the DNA TGTGCCATCACCGAGACAGGGAACACCGGGGAGCTGTTTTTT.

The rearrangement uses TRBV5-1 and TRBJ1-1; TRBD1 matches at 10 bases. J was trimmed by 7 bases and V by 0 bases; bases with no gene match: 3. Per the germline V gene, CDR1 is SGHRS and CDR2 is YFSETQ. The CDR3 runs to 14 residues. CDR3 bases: TGCGCCAGCAGCTTGGGACAGGGGGCAAATGAAGCTTTCTTT. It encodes CASSLGQGANEAFF.

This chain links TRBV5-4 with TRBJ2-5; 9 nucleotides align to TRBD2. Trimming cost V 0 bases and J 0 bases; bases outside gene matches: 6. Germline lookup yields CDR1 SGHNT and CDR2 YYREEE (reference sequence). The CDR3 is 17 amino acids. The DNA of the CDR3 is TGTGCCAGCAGCTTGGGGCTAGCGGGGATCTACCAAGAGACCCAGTACTTC. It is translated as CASSLGLAGIYQETQYF.

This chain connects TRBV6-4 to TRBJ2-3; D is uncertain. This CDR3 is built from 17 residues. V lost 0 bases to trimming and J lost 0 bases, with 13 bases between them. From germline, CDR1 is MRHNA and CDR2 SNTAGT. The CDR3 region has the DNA TGTGCCAGCAGTGACTCCGGTGACAACGCTAGCACAGATACGCAGTATTTT. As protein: CASSDSGDNASTDTQYF.

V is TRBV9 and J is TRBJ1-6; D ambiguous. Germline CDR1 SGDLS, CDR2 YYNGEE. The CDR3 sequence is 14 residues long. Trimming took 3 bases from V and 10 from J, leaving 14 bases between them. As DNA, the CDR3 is TGTGCCAGCAGCGCGAGGGAGGCTGGCTCACCCCTCCACTTT. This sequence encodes CASSAREAGSPLHF.

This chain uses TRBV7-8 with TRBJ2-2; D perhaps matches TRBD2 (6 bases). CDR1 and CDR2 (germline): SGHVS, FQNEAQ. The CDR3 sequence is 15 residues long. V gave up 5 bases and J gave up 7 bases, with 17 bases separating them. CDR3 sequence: CASSTTGGEGGELFF. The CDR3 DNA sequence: TGTGCCAGCAGCACGACCGGGGGAGAGGGCGGGGAGCTGTTTTTT.

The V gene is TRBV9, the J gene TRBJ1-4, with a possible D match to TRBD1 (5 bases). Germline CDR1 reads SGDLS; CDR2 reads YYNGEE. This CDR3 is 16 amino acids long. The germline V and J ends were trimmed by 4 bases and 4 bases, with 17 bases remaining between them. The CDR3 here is CASSPGRGAGNEKLFF. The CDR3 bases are TGTGCCAGCAGCCCTGGGAGGGGTGCGGGTAATGAAAAACTGTTTTTT.